These T cell receptor beta chains were read from a single sample in a study of T cells in Graves' hyperthyroidism and ophthalmopathy. A single record per CDR3 protein comes from TCRdb applying MiXCR to the multiplex PCR reads. The sample lists some 770,000 distinct CDR3 sequences, around 15% occurring once. Sequenced: blood. Every receptor here comes from a young man with Graves' hyperthyroidism. Both conserved end residues are part of each CDR3. The order of the fields is D gene, J gene, clone size, V gene, CDR3 protein, CDR3 DNA. A D gene is named only where the DNA matches it firmly. Size is stated for part of the rows, as once, few or many counts, or as a class when the clone is expanded.

d_call: TRBD2; j_call: TRBJ2-7; clone_size: -; v_call: TRBV28; cdr3_aa: CASSLMLGLAGGPIYEQYF; cdr3_nt: TGTGCCAGCAGTTTAATGTTAGGACTAGCGGGAGGGCCAATCTACGAGCAGTACTTC
d_call: TRBD1; j_call: TRBJ1-1; clone_size: few; v_call: TRBV20-1; cdr3_aa: CSARLPGGGTEAFF; cdr3_nt: TGCAGTGCTAGGTTACCAGGGGGCGGTACTGAAGCTTTCTTT
d_call: TRBD1; j_call: TRBJ2-7; clone_size: -; v_call: TRBV19; cdr3_aa: CASSLRDRELYEQYF; cdr3_nt: TGTGCCAGTAGTCTACGGGACAGGGAACTCTACGAGCAGTACTTC
d_call: -; j_call: TRBJ2-1; clone_size: few; v_call: TRBV25-1; cdr3_aa: CASSAQRRPSSYNEQFF; cdr3_nt: TGTGCCAGCAGTGCCCAAAGGAGGCCCAGCTCCTACAATGAGCAGTTCTTC
d_call: -; j_call: TRBJ2-5; clone_size: many; v_call: TRBV28; cdr3_aa: CASTKPRETQYF; cdr3_nt: TGTGCCAGCACCAAGCCCCGAGAGACCCAGTACTTC
d_call: TRBD2; j_call: TRBJ2-5; clone_size: few; v_call: TRBV27; cdr3_aa: CASTPLAGGETQYF; cdr3_nt: TGTGCCAGCACCCCACTAGCGGGAGGAGAGACCCAGTACTTC
d_call: -; j_call: TRBJ2-2; clone_size: many; v_call: TRBV27; cdr3_aa: CASSPTSRNTGELFF; cdr3_nt: TGTGCCAGCAGTCCGACCTCACGGAACACCGGGGAGCTGTTTTTT
d_call: TRBD1; j_call: TRBJ2-1; clone_size: -; v_call: TRBV12-5; cdr3_aa: CASGPPDRGLYNEQFF; cdr3_nt: TGTGCTAGTGGACCCCCAGACAGGGGTCTTTACAATGAGCAGTTCTTC
d_call: TRBD1; j_call: TRBJ1-2; clone_size: -; v_call: TRBV28; cdr3_aa: CASSGTGGRGYTF; cdr3_nt: TGTGCCAGCAGTGGGACAGGGGGAAGGGGCTACACCTTC
d_call: TRBD2; j_call: TRBJ2-3; clone_size: many; v_call: TRBV20-1; cdr3_aa: CSATPGLAYTDTQYF; cdr3_nt: TGCAGTGCTACCCCCGGACTAGCGTACACAGATACGCAGTATTTT
d_call: -; j_call: TRBJ2-1; clone_size: many; v_call: TRBV27; cdr3_aa: CASSLNRYNEQFF; cdr3_nt: TGTGCCAGCAGTTTAAACCGGTACAATGAGCAGTTCTTC
d_call: TRBD2; j_call: TRBJ2-6; clone_size: -; v_call: TRBV12-3/TRBV12-4; cdr3_aa: CASSPGGGLSGANVLTF; cdr3_nt: TGTGCCAGCAGCCCCGGGGGGGGCCTCTCTGGGGCCAACGTCCTGACTTTC
d_call: -; j_call: TRBJ1-2; clone_size: -; v_call: TRBV29-1; cdr3_aa: CSVEDRRETYGYTF; cdr3_nt: TGCAGCGTTGAAGATCGGAGGGAAACCTATGGCTACACCTTC
d_call: TRBD1; j_call: TRBJ2-7; clone_size: few; v_call: TRBV15; cdr3_aa: CATSGDSSYEQYF; cdr3_nt: TGTGCCACCAGCGGGGACAGCTCCTACGAGCAGTACTTC
d_call: -; j_call: TRBJ2-7; clone_size: few; v_call: TRBV12-3/TRBV12-4; cdr3_aa: CASTLGLAYEQYF; cdr3_nt: TGTGCCAGCACCCTAGGGTTAGCGTACGAGCAGTACTTC
d_call: TRBD1; j_call: TRBJ1-1; clone_size: many; v_call: TRBV10-3; cdr3_aa: CAISGQTGGSSGAFF; cdr3_nt: TGTGCCATCAGTGGACAGACAGGGGGTTCATCTGGCGCTTTCTTT
d_call: -; j_call: TRBJ2-1; clone_size: -; v_call: TRBV14; cdr3_aa: CASSHGSREWNEQFF; cdr3_nt: TGTGCCAGCAGCCACGGTTCAAGGGAGTGGAATGAGCAGTTCTTC
d_call: -; j_call: TRBJ2-4; clone_size: many; v_call: TRBV27; cdr3_aa: CASSFIGTLAKNIQYF; cdr3_nt: TGTGCCAGCAGTTTCATTGGGACACTAGCCAAAAACATTCAGTACTTC